The following is a T cell receptor beta chain sequence with its context. This specimen comes from a study of blood T cell repertoires in COVID-19. Germline V CDR1 and CDR2: MGHRA, YSYEKL. This CDR3 region has 16 residues. Trimming shortened V by 3 bases and J by 0 bases, and 11 bases separated the two germline ends. The repertoire was sequenced with immunoSEQ multiplex PCR; TCRdb's copy has only in-frame clones and lacks some. The sample has more than 200,000 clones; 75% to 90% are singletons. The V call is TRBV4-1, the J call TRBJ1-4; TRBD1 is a possible D gene (5 bases). The receptor comes from a man younger than 40 with COVID-19, enrolled during active disease. Sequencing was carried out using peripheral blood. The CDR3 bases are TGCGCCAGCAGCCAGGGGCAGCGAGCAACTAATGAAAAACTGTTTTTT. Translated: CASSQGQRATNEKLFF.